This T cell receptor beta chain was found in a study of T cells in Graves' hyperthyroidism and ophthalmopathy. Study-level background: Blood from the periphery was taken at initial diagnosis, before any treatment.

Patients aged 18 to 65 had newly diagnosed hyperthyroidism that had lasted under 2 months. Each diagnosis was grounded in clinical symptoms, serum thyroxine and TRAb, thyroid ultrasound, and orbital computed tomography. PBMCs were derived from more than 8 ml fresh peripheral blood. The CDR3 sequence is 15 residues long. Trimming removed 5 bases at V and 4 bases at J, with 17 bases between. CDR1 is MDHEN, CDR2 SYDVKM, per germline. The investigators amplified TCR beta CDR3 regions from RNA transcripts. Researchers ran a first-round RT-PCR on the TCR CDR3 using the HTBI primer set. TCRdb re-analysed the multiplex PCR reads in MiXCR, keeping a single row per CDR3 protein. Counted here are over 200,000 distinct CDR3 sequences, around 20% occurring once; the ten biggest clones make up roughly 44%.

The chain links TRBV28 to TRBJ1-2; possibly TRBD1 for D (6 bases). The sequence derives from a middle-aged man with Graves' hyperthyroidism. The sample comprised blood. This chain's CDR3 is CASSEQGRALYGYTF. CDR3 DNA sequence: TGTGCCAGCAGTGAACAGGGTAGGGCCCTCTATGGCTACACCTTC.